The T cell receptor (beta chain) under discussion was sequenced for a study of blood T cell repertoires in COVID-19. Overall study: Spain, Italy and the United States supplied samples that represented acute and convalescent COVID-19.

Under the authors' procedure: For nucleated cells, counts were estimated from reference gene primer amplification. Some clones are missing from TCRdb's copy, which holds only in-frame ones; the method was immunoSEQ multiplex PCR. V, J and clone size are taken as reported in that table, and D and trimming were inferred from the DNA itself. The sample holds more than 45,000 clones; 85% to 90% are singletons and the top ten take about 15%. Sequencing was done on a sample of peripheral blood. This TCR came from an older man with acute or convalescent COVID-19.

Written as DNA, the CDR3 is TGTGCCAGCAGCTTATTAGGGGGGGTTTCGAACACTGAAGCTTTCTTT. Translation gives CASSLLGGVSNTEAFF. The gene calls are TRBV7-9 and TRBJ1-1; the D gene is possibly TRBD1 (6 bases). Per germline, CDR1 SEHNR and CDR2 FQNEAQ (reference sequence). The CDR3 extends over 16 amino acids. V lost 2 bases and J lost 1, with 14 bases in between.